This entry describes one T cell receptor beta chain. Its antigen remains unknown. This sample was included in a study of blood T cells in healthy people across ages. Study information: Per two T cells, template switching captured roughly one barcoded beta molecule.

Study results and limitations: Naive T cell percentage showed a strong correlation with TCR beta diversity.

Staff drew roughly 10 milliliters of peripheral blood from each donor. The CDR3 spans 16 residues. Germline loops: CDR1 MNHNY, CDR2 SVGAGI (reference sequence). V gave up 1 base and J gave up 8 bases; unmatched junction bases: 8. Combining a sample-barcoded 5' primer with a J-beta primer mix, a second PCR ran for 7 to 11 cycles. One entry per CDR3 protein results from TCRdb running MiXCR on the 5' RACE reads. The table includes fewer than 900,000 distinct CDR3 sequences, about half detected once. The origin of this receptor is a woman aged 55-75 years in good health. This chain uses TRBV6-6 with TRBJ2-1; 10 nucleotides agree with TRBD2. Sequenced input: blood. The CDR3 nucleotides are TGTGCCAGCAGTTACTTAAGCGGGAGGGCCGTCGATGAGCAGTTCTTC. Protein sequence: CASSYLSGRAVDEQFF.